This TCR beta chain was recorded in a study of T cell responses to AZD1222 COVID-19 vaccine. Assay used: immunoSEQ multiplex PCR; TCRdb lists only in-frame clones, some missing. The sample records roughly 120,000 clones, about 88% being singletons. This clonotype originated in an adult in good health. The sample consisted of peripheral blood, taken on day 0 of AZD1222 vaccination.

The CDR3 bases are TGTGCCAGTAGTTATAGCTTGGGTCCCACTGAAGCTTTCTTT. Its protein is CASSYSLGPTEAFF. The rearrangement uses TRBV19 and TRBJ1-1; D gene unclear. Germline V gene lookup returns CDR1 LNHDA and CDR2 SQIVND (reference sequence). CDR3 size: 14 residues. The ends were cut back, 5 bases at V and 4 bases at J, with 14 bases in the middle. Full variable domain (outside the CDR3, taken from reference TRBV19 and TRBJ1-1): DGGITQSPKYLFRKEGQNVTLSCEQNLNHDAMYWYRQDPGQGLRLIYYSQIVNDFQKGDIAEGYSVSREKKESFPLTVTSAQKNPTAFYLCASSYSLGPTEAFFGQGTRLTVV.